This TCR beta chain was obtained from a study of cytomegalovirus exposure and HLA in healthy donors. Primers included in the PCR were 60 Vbeta and 13 Jbeta primers. Clones were read by immunoSEQ multiplex PCR, and TCRdb kept only the in-frame ones, dropping some. Among under 150,000 clones listed, 82% were seen once. Germline values: CDR1 SGHAT, CDR2 FQNNGV. CDR3 length: 13 residues. The ends were cut back, 1 base at V and 0 bases at J, with 3 bases in the middle. For this clone: The same CDR3 can be traced to other DNA sequences in this sample.

This receptor was taken from a male donor in good health and CMV-seronegative. Specimen: PBMCs. The rearrangement uses TRBV11-2 and TRBJ1-2, with D unresolved. The CDR3 protein is CASSLGANYGYTF. In nucleotides, the CDR3 is TGTGCCAGCAGCTTAGGAGCTAACTATGGCTACACCTTC.